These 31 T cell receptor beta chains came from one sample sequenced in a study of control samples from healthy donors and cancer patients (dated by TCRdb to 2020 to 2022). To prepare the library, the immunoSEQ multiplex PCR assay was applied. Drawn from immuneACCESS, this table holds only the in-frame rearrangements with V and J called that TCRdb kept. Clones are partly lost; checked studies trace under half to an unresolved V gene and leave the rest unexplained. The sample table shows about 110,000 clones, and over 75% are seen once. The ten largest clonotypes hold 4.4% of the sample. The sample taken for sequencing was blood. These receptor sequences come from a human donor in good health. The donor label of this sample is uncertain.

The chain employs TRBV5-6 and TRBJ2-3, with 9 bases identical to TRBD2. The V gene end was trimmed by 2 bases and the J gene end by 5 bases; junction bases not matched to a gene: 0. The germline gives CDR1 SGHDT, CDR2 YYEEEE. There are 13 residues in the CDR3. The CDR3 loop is CASSLAGGDTQYF. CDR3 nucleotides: TGTGCCAGCAGCTTAGCGGGGGGAGATACGCAGTATTTT.

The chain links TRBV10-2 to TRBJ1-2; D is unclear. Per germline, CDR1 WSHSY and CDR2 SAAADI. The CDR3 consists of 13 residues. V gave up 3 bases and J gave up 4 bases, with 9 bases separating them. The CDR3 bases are TGCGCCAGCAGTGACTACGGCCCCTATGGCTACACCTTC. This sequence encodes CASSDYGPYGYTF.

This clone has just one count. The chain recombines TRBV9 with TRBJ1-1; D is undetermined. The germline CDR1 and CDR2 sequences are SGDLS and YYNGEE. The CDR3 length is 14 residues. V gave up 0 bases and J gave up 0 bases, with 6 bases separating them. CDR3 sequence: CASSVGEVNTEAFF. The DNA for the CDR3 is TGTGCCAGCAGCGTAGGGGAGGTGAACACTGAAGCTTTCTTT.

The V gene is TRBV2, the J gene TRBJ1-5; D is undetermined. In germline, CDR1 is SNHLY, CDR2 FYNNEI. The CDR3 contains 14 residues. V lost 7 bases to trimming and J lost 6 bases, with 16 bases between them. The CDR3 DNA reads TGTGCCAGCACCGAAGGGAGGGAGGGTCAGCCCCAGCATTTT. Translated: CASTEGREGQPQHF.

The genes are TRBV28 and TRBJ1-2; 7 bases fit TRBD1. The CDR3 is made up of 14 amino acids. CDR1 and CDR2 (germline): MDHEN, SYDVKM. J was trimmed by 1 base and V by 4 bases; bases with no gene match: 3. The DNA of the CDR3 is TGTGCCAGCAGTTCCGGGACAGATAACTATGGCTACACCTTC. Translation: CASSSGTDNYGYTF.

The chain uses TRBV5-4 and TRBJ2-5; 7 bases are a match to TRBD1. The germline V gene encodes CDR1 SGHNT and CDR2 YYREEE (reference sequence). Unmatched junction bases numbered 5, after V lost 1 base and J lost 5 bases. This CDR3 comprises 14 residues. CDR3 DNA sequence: TGTGCCAGCAGCTTGAAGGCAGGGGGTGAGACCCAGTACTTC. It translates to CASSLKAGGETQYF.

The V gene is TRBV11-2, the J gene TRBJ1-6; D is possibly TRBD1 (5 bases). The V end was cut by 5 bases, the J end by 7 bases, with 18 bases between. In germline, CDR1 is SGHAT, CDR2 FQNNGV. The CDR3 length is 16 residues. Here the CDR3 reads CASSIKQTRGNSPLHF. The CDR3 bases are TGTGCCAGCAGCATAAAGCAGACACGGGGGAATTCACCCCTCCACTTT.

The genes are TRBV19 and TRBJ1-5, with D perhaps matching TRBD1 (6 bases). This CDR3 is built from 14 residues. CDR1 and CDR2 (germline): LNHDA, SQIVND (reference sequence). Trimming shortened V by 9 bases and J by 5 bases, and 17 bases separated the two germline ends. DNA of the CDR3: TGTGCCAGCAAAAATACAGGGTTTGATCAGCCCCAGCATTTT. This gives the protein CASKNTGFDQPQHF.

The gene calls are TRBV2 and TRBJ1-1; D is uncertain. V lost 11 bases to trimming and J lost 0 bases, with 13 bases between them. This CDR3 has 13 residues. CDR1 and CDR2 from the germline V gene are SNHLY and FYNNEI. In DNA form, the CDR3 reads TGTGCCGGCCAGGAGACCTTGAACACTGAAGCTTTCTTT. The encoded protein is CAGQETLNTEAFF.

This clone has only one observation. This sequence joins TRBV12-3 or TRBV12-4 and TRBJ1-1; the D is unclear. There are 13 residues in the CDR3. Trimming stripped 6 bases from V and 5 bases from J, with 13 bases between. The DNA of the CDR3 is TGTGCCAGCAGCCCGGGTTCTTGGACTGAAGCTTTCTTT. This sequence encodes CASSPGSWTEAFF.

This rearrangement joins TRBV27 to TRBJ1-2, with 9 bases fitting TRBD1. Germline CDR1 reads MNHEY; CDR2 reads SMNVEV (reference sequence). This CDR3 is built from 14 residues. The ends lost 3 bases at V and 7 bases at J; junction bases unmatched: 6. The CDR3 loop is CASSFGQGIGGYTF. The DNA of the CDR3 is TGTGCCAGCAGTTTCGGACAGGGGATTGGTGGCTACACCTTC.

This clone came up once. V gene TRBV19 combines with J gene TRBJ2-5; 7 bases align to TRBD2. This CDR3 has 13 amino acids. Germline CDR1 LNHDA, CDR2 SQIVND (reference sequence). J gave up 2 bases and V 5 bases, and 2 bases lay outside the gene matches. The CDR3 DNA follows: TGTGCCAGTAGTCCGGGACTACAAGAGACCCAGTACTTC. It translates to CASSPGLQETQYF.

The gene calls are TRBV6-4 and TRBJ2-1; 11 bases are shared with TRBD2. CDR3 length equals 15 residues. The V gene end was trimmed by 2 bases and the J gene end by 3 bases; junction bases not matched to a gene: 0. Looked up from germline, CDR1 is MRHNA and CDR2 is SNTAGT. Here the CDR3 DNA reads TGTGCCAGCAGTGACGGGACTAGCGGCTACAATGAGCAGTTCTTC. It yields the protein CASSDGTSGYNEQFF.

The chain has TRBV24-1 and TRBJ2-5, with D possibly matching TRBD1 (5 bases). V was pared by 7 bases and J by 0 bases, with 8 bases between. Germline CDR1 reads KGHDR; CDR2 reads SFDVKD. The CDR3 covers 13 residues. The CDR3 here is CATRRTNQETQYF. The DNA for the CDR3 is TGTGCCACCAGGAGGACAAACCAAGAGACCCAGTACTTC.

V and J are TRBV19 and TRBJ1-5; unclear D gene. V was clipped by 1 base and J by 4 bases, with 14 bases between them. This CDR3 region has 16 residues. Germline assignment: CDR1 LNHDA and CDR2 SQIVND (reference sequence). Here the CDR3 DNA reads TGTGCCAGTAGTATAGTTGCCCCAGGTGGGAATCAGCCCCAGCATTTT. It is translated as CASSIVAPGGNQPQHF.

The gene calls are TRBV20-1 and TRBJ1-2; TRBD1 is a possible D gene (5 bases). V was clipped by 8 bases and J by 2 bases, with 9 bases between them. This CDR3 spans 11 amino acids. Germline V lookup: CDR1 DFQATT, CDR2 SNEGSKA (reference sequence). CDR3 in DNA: TGCAGTCTGGGGGACAACTATGGCTACACCTTC. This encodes CSLGDNYGYTF.

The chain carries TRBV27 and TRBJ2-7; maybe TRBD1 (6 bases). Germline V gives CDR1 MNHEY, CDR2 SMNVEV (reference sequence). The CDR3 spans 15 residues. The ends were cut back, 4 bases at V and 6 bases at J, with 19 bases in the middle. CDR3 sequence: CASSSLGTGFGEQYF. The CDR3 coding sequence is TGTGCCAGCAGTTCTTTGGGAACAGGGTTCGGCGAGCAGTACTTC.

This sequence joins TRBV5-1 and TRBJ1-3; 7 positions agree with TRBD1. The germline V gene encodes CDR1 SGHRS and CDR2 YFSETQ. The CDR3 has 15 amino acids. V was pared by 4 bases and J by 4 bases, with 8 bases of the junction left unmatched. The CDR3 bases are TGCGCCAGCAGCCCCCTGACAGGGATAGGAAACACCATATATTTT. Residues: CASSPLTGIGNTIYF.

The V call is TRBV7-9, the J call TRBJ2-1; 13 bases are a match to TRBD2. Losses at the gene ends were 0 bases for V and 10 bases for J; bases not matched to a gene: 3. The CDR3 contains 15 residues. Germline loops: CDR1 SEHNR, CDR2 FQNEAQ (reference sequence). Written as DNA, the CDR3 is TGTGCCAGCAGCTTAGCGACTAGCGGGGGGTGGGAGCAGTTCTTC. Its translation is CASSLATSGGWEQFF.

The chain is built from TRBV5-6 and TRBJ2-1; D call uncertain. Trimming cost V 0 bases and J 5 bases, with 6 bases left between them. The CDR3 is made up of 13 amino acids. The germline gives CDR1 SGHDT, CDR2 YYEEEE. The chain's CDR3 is CASSLGAHNEQFF. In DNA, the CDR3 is TGTGCCAGCAGCTTGGGGGCGCACAATGAGCAGTTCTTC.

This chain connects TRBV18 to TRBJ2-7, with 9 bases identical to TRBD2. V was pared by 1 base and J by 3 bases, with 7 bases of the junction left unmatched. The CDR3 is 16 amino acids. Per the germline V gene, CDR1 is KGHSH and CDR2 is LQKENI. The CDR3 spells CASSPLLASGDYEQYF. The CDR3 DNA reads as TGTGCCAGCTCACCACTGCTGGCTAGCGGGGACTACGAGCAGTACTTC.

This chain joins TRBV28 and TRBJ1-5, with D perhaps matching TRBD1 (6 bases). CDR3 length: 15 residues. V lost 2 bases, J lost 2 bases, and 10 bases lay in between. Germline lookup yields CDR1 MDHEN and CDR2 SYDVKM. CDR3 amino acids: CASSLGGGGNQPQHF. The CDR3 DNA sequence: TGTGCCAGCAGTTTAGGAGGGGGTGGCAATCAGCCCCAGCATTTT.

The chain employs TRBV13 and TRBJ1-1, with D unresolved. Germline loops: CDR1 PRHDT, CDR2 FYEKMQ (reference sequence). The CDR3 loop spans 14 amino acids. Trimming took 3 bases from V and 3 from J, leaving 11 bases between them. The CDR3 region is CASSLGAGDTEAFF. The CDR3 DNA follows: TGTGCCAGCAGCTTGGGTGCCGGGGACACTGAAGCTTTCTTT. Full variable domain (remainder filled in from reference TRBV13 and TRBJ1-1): AAGVIQSPRHLIKEKRETATLKCYPIPRHDTVYWYQQGPGQDPQFLISFYEKMQSDKGSIPDRFSAQQFSDYHSELNMSSLELGDSALYFCASSLGAGDTEAFFGQGTRLTVV.

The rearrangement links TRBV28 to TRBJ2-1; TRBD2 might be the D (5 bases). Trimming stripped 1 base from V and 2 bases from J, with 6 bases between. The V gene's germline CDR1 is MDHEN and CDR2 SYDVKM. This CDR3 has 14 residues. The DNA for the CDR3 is TGTGCCAGCAGTTTATTCGGGACCTACAATGAGCAGTTCTTC. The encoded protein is CASSLFGTYNEQFF.

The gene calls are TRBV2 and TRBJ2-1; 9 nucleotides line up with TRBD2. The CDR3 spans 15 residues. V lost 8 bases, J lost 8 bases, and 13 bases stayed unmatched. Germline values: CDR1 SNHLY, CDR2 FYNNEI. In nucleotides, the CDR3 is TGTGCCAGCCGACTTCTTCGCGGGGGGGCGGATGAGCAGTTCTTC. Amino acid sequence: CASRLLRGGADEQFF.

The CDR3 nucleotides are TGTGCCAGTAGTCTACAGGGGGCAGGGAGCAATCAGCCCCAGCATTTT. This translates into CASSLQGAGSNQPQHF. The gene calls are TRBV19 and TRBJ1-5; TRBD1 matches 9 bases. V was clipped by 5 bases and J by 1 base; unmatched bases: 6. Germline V lookup: CDR1 LNHDA, CDR2 SQIVND (reference sequence). The CDR3 spans 16 residues.

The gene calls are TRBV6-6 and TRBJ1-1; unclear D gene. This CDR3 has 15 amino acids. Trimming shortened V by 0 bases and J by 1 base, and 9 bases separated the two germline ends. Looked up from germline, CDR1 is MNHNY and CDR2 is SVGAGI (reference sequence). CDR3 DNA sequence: TGTGCCAGCAGTTACTCGAAAGTCCCGAACACTGAAGCTTTCTTT. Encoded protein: CASSYSKVPNTEAFF.

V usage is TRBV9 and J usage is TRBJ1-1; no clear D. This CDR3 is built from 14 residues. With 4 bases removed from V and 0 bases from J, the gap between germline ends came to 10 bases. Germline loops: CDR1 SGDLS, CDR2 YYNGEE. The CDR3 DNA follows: TGTGCCAGCAGCCCCCCGACACTGAACACTGAAGCTTTCTTT. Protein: CASSPPTLNTEAFF.

CDR3 sequence: CASSLGQGASAGNTIYF. Written as DNA, the CDR3 is TGCGCCAGCAGCTTGGGTCAGGGGGCTAGCGCTGGAAACACCATATATTTT. J is TRBJ1-3 and V is TRBV5-1, with TRBD1 matching 8 bases. Trimming took 0 bases from V and 2 from J; bases not matched to a gene: 7. Per germline, CDR1 SGHRS and CDR2 YFSETQ. The CDR3 is 17 amino acids.

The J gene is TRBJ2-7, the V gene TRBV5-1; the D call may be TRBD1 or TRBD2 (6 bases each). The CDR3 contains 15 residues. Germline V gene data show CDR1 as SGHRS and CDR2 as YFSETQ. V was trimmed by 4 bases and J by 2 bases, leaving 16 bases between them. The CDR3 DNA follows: TGCGCCAGCAGCCCGCGGGACACACTCACCTACGAGCAGTACTTC. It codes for CASSPRDTLTYEQYF.

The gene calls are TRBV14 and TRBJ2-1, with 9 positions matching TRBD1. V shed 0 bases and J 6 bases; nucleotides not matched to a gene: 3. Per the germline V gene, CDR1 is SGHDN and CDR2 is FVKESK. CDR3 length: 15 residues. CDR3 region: CASSQEGQGRNEQFF. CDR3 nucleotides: TGTGCCAGCAGCCAAGAGGGACAGGGCCGCAATGAGCAGTTCTTC.